This is a list of T cell receptor beta chains from one sample in a study of blood T cell repertoires in COVID-19. Method: immunoSEQ multiplex PCR; TCRdb's copy keeps in-frame clones and lacks some. There are hundreds of thousands of clones in the sample; about nine tenths occur only once, and approximately 3.3% lies in the top ten. The sample comprised PBMCs or T cells enriched from blood (not recorded which). The receptors shown here come from a woman between 50 and 59 years old in a cohort exposed to, infected with or recovered from COVID-19 (not recorded which). CDR3s include the opening cysteine and the closing phenylalanine or tryptophan. A D gene is named only where the DNA matches it firmly. Size values are once, few and many counts, or a class for expanded clones, and some rows have none.

CDR3 DNA | CDR3 protein | J gene | clone size | D gene | V gene
TGTGCCAGCAGCCTACAGGGGACGAACACTGAAGCTTTCTTT | CASSLQGTNTEAFF | TRBJ1-1 | - | TRBD1 | TRBV13
TGTGCCAGCAGCTCCGGGACTAGGGCCACAGATACGCAGTATTTT | CASSSGTRATDTQYF | TRBJ2-3 | - | TRBD2 | TRBV5-4
TGCAGCGTTGCCCTGGGACAGGGGGATGAAAAACTGTTTTTT | CSVALGQGDEKLFF | TRBJ1-4 | - | TRBD1 | TRBV29-1
TGTGCCAGTAGTATAGGGCGTGGCGGGTTCACCGGGGAGCTGTTTTTT | CASSIGRGGFTGELFF | TRBJ2-2 | - | - | TRBV19
TGTGCCAGCAGTTTATATCAGTACGAGCAGTACTTC | CASSLYQYEQYF | TRBJ2-7 | - | - | TRBV28
TGTGCCAGCAGCCCCCGACAGAGGAGCTCCTACGAGCAGTACTTC | CASSPRQRSSYEQYF | TRBJ2-7 | once | - | TRBV9
TGTGCCAGCAGCTTAACTAGCGGGGGGATCCAAGAGACCCAGTACTTC | CASSLTSGGIQETQYF | TRBJ2-5 | - | TRBD2 | TRBV7-9
TGTGCCAGCAGTTTAGGGCAGGGTATCTACGAGCAGTACTTC | CASSLGQGIYEQYF | TRBJ2-7 | - | - | TRBV27
TGTGCCACCAGTGATGGCGGGGGTAGGGGAGATACGCAGTATTTT | CATSDGGGRGDTQYF | TRBJ2-3 | - | TRBD2 | TRBV24-1
TGTGCCAGCATGGTGGAGGGGAGATTTCAGCCCCAGCATTTT | CASMVEGRFQPQHF | TRBJ1-5 | - | - | TRBV6-5
TGTGCCACCAGTTACTCCAGGGTGGATGGCTACACCTTC | CATSYSRVDGYTF | TRBJ1-2 | - | - | TRBV24-1
TGTGCCAGCAGCGTAGCTGCAGGGGTAAACACTGAAGCTTTCTTT | CASSVAAGVNTEAFF | TRBJ1-1 | - | - | TRBV9
TGTGCCAGCAGCTCGAGCGGGGGGGCCCAAGAGACCCAGTACTTC | CASSSSGGAQETQYF | TRBJ2-5 | - | TRBD2 | TRBV7-9
TGTGCCAGCAGCCAGACAGGCTACGAGCAGTACTTC | CASSQTGYEQYF | TRBJ2-7 | - | - | TRBV5-4
TGTGCCAGCAGTGAAGGGACAGTCTATGGCTACACCTTC | CASSEGTVYGYTF | TRBJ1-2 | - | - | TRBV2
TGTGCCATCAGTGGAAGTACAGGGGCCACTGAAGCTTTCTTT | CAISGSTGATEAFF | TRBJ1-1 | - | TRBD1 | TRBV10-3
TGTGCCAGTAGTCCAACAGGGCTTATGAACACTGAAGCTTTCTTT | CASSPTGLMNTEAFF | TRBJ1-1 | - | - | TRBV19
TGTGCCAGCTCACCACCGGGCAGGGGAATCGACGAGCAGTACTTC | CASSPPGRGIDEQYF | TRBJ2-7 | - | - | TRBV18
TGCGCCAGCAGATATAGCACAGGGGCCCGGGACACTGAAGCTTTCTTT | CASRYSTGARDTEAFF | TRBJ1-1 | - | TRBD1 | TRBV5-1
TGTGCCAGAACAGGACCTGGGGCAGATACGCAGTATTTT | CARTGPGADTQYF | TRBJ2-3 | - | - | TRBV28
TGTGCCAGCAGCTTTCCACAGGGGAAGGGGAACACCGGGGAGCTGTTTTTT | CASSFPQGKGNTGELFF | TRBJ2-2 | - | TRBD1 | TRBV5-4
TGTGCCAGCAGTTCGGACAGCTATGGCTACACCTTC | CASSSDSYGYTF | TRBJ1-2 | - | - | TRBV12-3/TRBV12-4
TGTGCCAGCAGCCCACACCTTAGCGGGGGGGGCCCCGGGGAGCTGTTTTTT | CASSPHLSGGGPGELFF | TRBJ2-2 | once | TRBD2 | TRBV9
TGTGCCAGCAGCGCGCTTATTACAGGGGGCGATGGCTACACCTTC | CASSALITGGDGYTF | TRBJ1-2 | few | TRBD1 | TRBV2
TGTGCCACCAGTGACCCAAGCGGGACAGGGGGGTACGAGCAGTACTTC | CATSDPSGTGGYEQYF | TRBJ2-7 | - | TRBD1 | TRBV24-1
TGCAGCGCAAAGACAGGGGCCTATGGCTACACCTTC | CSAKTGAYGYTF | TRBJ1-2 | - | TRBD1 | TRBV29-1
TGTGCCAGCAGCATGAGGACTAGGTACAATGAGCAGTTCTTC | CASSMRTRYNEQFF | TRBJ2-1 | - | TRBD2 | TRBV7-2
TGTGCCAGCCGGAAGGCTAGCGGGGCGAACACAGATACGCAGTATTTT | CASRKASGANTDTQYF | TRBJ2-3 | - | TRBD2 | TRBV3-1/TRBV3-2
TGTGCCAGCACCTCGGGGGACAGAGGCGCCTACGGGCAGTACTTC | CASTSGDRGAYGQYF | TRBJ2-7 | few | - | TRBV6-6
TGTGCCAGCAGCCAAGGAGGGACTACTAACTATGGCTACACCTTC | CASSQGGTTNYGYTF | TRBJ1-2 | - | - | TRBV3-1/TRBV3-2
TGTGCCAGCAGCTTGTCCGAGTATGGCTACACCTTC | CASSLSEYGYTF | TRBJ1-2 | - | - | TRBV5-6
TGCAGCGTGAATGCCGAAGTGGAGGTCCCCACCTTT | CSVNAEVEVPTF | TRBJ1-5 | - | - | TRBV29-1
TGTGCCAGCAGCTTAGTACAGAACTATGGCTACACCTTC | CASSLVQNYGYTF | TRBJ1-2 | - | - | TRBV7-9
TGTGCCAGCAGCTTCACAGGGCTTCGCTATGGCTACACCTTC | CASSFTGLRYGYTF | TRBJ1-2 | - | - | TRBV7-9
TGCGCCAGCAGCCAAGGCGTAAGTTCACCCCTCCACTTT | CASSQGVSSPLHF | TRBJ1-6 | - | - | TRBV4-3
TGTGCCAGCTCTTCGGAGGGGACTCAGCCCCAGCATTTT | CASSSEGTQPQHF | TRBJ1-5 | - | - | TRBV18
TGTGCTAGTGCCATCCAAGGGGGGGTTGAAGCTTTCTTT | CASAIQGGVEAFF | TRBJ1-1 | few | - | TRBV12-5
TGTGCCAGCAGTTCCAACTCGGGTGAAGCTTTCTTT | CASSSNSGEAFF | TRBJ1-1 | once | - | TRBV6-5
TGCAGTGCTAGACCGTACAATGAGCAGTTCTTC | CSARPYNEQFF | TRBJ2-1 | - | - | TRBV20-1
TGTGCCAGCAGCGCGTCAGGGGGTTATCAGCCCCAGCATTTT | CASSASGGYQPQHF | TRBJ1-5 | once | TRBD1 | TRBV7-9
TGTGCCAGCAGGAAGGACAGATCAAACACTGAAGCTTTCTTT | CASRKDRSNTEAFF | TRBJ1-1 | - | - | TRBV6-5
TGTGCCAGCAGCCGGGGGACTCTGGGCACTGAAGCTTTCTTT | CASSRGTLGTEAFF | TRBJ1-1 | - | - | TRBV11-2
TGTGCCAGCAGCCAAGGGGGGAACACTGAAGCTTTCTTT | CASSQGGNTEAFF | TRBJ1-1 | once | - | TRBV7-3
TGTGCCAGTCACAGTCGCTCTGGGGCCAACGTCCTGACTTTC | CASHSRSGANVLTF | TRBJ2-6 | - | - | TRBV19
TGTGCCAGCAGTCCAGCTCGGGGGGACTACCATAATTCACCCCTCCACTTT | CASSPARGDYHNSPLHF | TRBJ1-6 | - | - | TRBV28
TGTGCCAGCAGCCCCCTCCCTATCTACGAGCAGTACTTC | CASSPLPIYEQYF | TRBJ2-7 | - | - | TRBV7-9
TGTGCCAGCAGTCACTCGGGGCGGCCCCAGCATTTT | CASSHSGRPQHF | TRBJ1-5 | - | - | TRBV6-2/TRBV6-3
TGTGCCAGCAGCTTGGATTCTACGGGGAACACTGAAGCTTTCTTT | CASSLDSTGNTEAFF | TRBJ1-1 | few | - | TRBV5-6
TGTGCCAGCTCACCGGCGACAGGGCGTCAGGGGAACACCATATATTTT | CASSPATGRQGNTIYF | TRBJ1-3 | - | TRBD1 | TRBV18
TGCGCCAGCAGCGCCACGCGGCAGGGCTCTGGCTACACCTTC | CASSATRQGSGYTF | TRBJ1-2 | few | - | TRBV10-1
TGTGCCAGCAGCTTAAGGGCGGGCACTGAAGCTTTCTTT | CASSLRAGTEAFF | TRBJ1-1 | few | - | TRBV11-2